This T cell receptor (beta chain) was recovered during a study of T cells in Graves' hyperthyroidism and ophthalmopathy. In the study overall: Pretreatment peripheral blood was obtained at initial diagnosis.

General study results and limits: Most clonotypes expanded in the thyroid (above 0.001) were also present in blood.

Stable hyperthyroidism: no ophthalmopathy progression over 18 months of follow-up. Investigators excluded patients with uncontrolled infection, other autoimmune disease, pregnancy or lactation. A remark on this clonotype: Its matching antigen is unknown.

Amplification of TCR beta CDR3 regions used RNA as the template. When the TCR CDR3 underwent first-round RT-PCR, the HTBI primer set was used. One entry per CDR3 protein results from TCRdb running MiXCR on the multiplex PCR reads. The sample lists about 180,000 distinct CDR3 sequences; about 15% were seen once. The V gene's germline CDR1 is KGHDR and CDR2 SFDVKD. CDR3 size: 18 residues. Trimming took 3 bases from V and 4 from J; bases not matched to a gene: 11. The genes are TRBV24-1 and TRBJ2-3; 11 positions match TRBD1. Input material: blood. This TCR came from a woman in her forties or fifties with Graves' hyperthyroidism. The CDR3 region is CATSDQDRGRRSADTQYF. The CDR3 coding sequence is TGTGCCACCAGTGATCAGGACAGGGGGCGCAGGTCCGCAGATACGCAGTATTTT.